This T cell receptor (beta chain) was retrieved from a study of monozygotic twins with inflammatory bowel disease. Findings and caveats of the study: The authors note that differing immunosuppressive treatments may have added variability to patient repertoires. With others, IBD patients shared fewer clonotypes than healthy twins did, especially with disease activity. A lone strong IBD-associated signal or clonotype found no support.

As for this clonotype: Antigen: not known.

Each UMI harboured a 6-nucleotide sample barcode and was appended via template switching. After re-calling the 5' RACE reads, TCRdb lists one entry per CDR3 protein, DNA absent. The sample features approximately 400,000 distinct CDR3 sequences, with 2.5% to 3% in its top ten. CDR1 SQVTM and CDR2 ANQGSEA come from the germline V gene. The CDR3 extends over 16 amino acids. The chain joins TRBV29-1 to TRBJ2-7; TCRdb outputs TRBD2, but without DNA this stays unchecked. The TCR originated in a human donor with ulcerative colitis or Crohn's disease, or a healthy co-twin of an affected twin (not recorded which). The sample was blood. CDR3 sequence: CSVTTPPAGDSYEQYF.